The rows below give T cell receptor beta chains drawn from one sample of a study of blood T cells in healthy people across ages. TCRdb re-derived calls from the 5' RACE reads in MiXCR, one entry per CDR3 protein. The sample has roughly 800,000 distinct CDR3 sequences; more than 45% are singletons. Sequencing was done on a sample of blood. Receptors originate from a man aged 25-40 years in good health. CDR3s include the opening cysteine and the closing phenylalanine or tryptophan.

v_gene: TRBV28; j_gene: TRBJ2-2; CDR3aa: CASSSPMRANTGELFF
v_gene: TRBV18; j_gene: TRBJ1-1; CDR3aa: CASSPNLSGAEAFF
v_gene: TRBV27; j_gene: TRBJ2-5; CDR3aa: CASSPRDNQETQYF
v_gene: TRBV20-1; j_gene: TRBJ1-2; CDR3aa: CSARARGQSYGYTF
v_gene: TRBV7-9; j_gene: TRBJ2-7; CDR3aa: CASSFGTADEQYF
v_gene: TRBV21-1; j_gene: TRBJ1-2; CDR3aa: CASSDFGTGGGYTF
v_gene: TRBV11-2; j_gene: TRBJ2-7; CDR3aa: CASSTSLLPEQYF
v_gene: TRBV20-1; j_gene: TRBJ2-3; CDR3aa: CSAWTSGSTDTQYF
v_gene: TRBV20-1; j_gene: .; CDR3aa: CSASGGDRYYEQYF
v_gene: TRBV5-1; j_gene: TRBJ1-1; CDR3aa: CASRIWGDTEAFF
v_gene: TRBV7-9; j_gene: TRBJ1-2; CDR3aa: CASSLGIRYGYTF
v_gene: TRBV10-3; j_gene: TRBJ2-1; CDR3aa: CAISWEGRSNEQFF
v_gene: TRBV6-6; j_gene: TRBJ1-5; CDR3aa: CASSYSGTGDFLRPQHF
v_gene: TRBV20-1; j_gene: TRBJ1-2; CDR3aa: CSARVRGPSGYTF
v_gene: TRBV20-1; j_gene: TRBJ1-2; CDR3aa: CSASALGKLSDYGYTF
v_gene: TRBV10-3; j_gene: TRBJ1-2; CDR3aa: CAISETTGNGYTF
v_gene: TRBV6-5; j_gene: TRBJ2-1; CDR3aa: CASSFGTSGGANEQFF
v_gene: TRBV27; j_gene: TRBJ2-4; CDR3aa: CASSPHRDFPTLQYF
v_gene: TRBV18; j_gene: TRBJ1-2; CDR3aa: CASSPNREIVGYTF
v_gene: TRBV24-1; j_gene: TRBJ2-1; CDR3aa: CATSEPTRSSYNEQFF
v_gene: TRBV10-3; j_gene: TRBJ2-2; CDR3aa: CATGTGGSAGELFF
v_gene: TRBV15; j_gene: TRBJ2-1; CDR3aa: CATSAWGLALEQFF
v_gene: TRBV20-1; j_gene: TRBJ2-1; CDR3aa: CSAYGQAGVAYNEQFF
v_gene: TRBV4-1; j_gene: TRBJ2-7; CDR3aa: CASSRGTANSYEQYF
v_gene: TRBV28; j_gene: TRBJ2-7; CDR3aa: CASSTTSGGDPLQQYF
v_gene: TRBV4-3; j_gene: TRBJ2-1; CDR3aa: CASSQLGLAQQFF
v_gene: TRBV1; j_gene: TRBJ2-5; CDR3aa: CTSRILAGVCQETQYF
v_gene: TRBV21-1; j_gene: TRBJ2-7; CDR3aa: CVSDPRNEQYF